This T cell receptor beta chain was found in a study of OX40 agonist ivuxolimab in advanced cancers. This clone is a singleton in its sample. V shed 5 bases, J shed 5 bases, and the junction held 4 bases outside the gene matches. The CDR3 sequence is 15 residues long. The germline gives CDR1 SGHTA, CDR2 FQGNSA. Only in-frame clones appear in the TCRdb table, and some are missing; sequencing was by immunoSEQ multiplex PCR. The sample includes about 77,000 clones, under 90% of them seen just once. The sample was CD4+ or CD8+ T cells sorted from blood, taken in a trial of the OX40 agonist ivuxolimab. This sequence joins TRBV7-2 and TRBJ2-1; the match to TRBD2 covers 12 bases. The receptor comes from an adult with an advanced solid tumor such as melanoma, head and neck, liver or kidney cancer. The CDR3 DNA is TGTGCCAGCAGCCCCTGGACTAGCGGGGACAATGAGCAGTTCTTC. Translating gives CASSPWTSGDNEQFF. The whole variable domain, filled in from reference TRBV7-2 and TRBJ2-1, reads GAGVSQSPSNKVTEKGKDVELRCDPISGHTALYWYRQSLGQGLEFLIYFQGNSAPDKSGLPSDRFSAERTGGSVSTLTIQRTQQEDSAVYLCASSPWTSGDNEQFFGPGTRLTVL.